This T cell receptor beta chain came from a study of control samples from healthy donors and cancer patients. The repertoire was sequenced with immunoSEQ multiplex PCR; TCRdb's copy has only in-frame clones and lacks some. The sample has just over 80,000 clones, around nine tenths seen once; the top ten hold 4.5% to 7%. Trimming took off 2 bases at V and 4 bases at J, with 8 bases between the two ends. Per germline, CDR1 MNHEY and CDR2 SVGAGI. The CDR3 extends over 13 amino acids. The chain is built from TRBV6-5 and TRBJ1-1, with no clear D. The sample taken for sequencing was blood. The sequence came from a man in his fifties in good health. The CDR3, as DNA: TGTGCCAGCAGTTACGGTCAGGTCACTGAAGCTTTCTTT. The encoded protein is CASSYGQVTEAFF.